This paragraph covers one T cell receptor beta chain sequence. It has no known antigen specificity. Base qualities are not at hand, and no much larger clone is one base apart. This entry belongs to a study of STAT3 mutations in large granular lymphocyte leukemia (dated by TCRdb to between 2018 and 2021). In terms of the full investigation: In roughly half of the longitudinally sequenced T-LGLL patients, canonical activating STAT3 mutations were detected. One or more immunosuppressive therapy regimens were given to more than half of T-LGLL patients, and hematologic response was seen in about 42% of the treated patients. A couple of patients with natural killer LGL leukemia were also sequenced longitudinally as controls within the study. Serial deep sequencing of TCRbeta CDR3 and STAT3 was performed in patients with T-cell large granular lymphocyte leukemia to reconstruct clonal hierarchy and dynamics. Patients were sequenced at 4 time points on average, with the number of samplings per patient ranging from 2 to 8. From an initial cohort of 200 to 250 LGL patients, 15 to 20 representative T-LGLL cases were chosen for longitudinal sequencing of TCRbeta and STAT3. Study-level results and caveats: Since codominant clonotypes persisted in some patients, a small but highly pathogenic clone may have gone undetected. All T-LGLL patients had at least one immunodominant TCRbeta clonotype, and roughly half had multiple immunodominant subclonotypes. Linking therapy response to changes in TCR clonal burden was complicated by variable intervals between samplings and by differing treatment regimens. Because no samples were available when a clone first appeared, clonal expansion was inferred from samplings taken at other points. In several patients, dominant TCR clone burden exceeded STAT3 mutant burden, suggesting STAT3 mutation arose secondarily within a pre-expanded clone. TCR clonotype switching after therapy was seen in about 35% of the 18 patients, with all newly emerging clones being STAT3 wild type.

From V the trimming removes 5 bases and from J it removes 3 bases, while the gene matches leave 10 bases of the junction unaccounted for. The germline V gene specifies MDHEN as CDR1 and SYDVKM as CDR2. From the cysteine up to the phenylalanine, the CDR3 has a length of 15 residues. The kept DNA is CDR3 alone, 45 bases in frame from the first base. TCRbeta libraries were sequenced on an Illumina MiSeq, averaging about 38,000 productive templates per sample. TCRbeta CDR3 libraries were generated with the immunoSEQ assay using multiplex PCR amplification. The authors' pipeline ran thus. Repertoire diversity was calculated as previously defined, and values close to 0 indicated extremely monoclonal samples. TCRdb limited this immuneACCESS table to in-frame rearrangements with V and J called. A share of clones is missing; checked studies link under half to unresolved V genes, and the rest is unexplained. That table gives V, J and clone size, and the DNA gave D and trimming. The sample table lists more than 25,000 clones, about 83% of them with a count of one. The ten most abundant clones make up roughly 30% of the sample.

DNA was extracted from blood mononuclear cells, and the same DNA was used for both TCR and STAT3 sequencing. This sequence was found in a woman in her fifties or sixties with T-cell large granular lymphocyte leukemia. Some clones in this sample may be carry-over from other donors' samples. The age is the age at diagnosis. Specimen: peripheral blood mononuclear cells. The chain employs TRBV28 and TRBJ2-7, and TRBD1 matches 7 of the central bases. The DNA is TGTGCCAGCAGTACCCGGACAGGTTCCGACTACGAGCAGTACTTC. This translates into CASSTRTGSDYEQYF. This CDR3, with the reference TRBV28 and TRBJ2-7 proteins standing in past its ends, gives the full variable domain DVKVTQSSRYLVKRTGEKVFLECVQDMDHENMFWYRQDPGLGLRLIYFSYDVKMKEKGDIPEGYSVSREKKERFSLILESASTNQTSMYLCASSTRTGSDYEQYFGPGTRLTVT.